The clone carrying this TCR beta chain was seen only a few times. Its target is unknown. These data are taken from a study of cytomegalovirus exposure and HLA in healthy donors. Study outcomes and limitations: Rarity marked most TCR sequences, yet some public TCRs occurred in many donors. Some TCR beta chains (roughly 160 of them) were listed as cytomegalovirus-associated.

The CDR3 covers 14 residues. Germline lookup yields CDR1 SGHRS and CDR2 YFSETQ. This PCR relied on a set of 60 Vbeta primers and 13 Jbeta primers. Measured with immunoSEQ multiplex PCR; TCRdb has only the in-frame clones, and not every one. The sample carries roughly 100,000 clones, approximately 14% recorded once. V gene TRBV5-1 combines with J gene TRBJ2-5, with 7 bases aligning to TRBD1. The J call may not be correct, given that the DNA end is closer to TRBJ2-7. The sequence came from a female donor in good health and CMV-seronegative. Sequencing was performed on PBMCs. CDR3 loop: CASSPQGDSYEQYF. The CDR3 DNA follows: TGCGCCAGCAGCCCGCAGGGGGACTCCTACGAGCAGTACTTC.